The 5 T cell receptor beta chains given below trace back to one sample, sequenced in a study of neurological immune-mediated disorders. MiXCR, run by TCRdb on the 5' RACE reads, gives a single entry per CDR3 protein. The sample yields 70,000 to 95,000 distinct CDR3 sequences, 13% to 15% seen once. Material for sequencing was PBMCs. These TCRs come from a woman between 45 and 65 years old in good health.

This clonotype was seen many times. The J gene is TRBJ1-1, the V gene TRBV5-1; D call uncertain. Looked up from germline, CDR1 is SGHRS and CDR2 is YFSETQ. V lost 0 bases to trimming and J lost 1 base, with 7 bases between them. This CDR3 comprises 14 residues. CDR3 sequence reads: CASSLVTGNTEAFF. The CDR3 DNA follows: TGCGCCAGCAGCTTGGTCACGGGGAACACTGAAGCTTTCTTT.

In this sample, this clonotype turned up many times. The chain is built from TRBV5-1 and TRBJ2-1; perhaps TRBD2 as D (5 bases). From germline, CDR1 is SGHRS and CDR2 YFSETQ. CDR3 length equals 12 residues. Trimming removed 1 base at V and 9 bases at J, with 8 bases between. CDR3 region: CASSLFEGEQFF. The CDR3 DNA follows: TGCGCCAGCAGCTTGTTTGAGGGTGAGCAGTTCTTC.

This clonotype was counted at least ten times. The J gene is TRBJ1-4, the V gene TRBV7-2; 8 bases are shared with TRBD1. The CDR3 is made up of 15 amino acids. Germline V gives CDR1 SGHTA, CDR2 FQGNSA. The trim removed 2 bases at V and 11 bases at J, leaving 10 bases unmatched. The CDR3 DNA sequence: TGTGCCAGCAGCTTATGGGGGACAGGCGGCGCGAAACTGTTTTTT. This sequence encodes CASSLWGTGGAKLFF.

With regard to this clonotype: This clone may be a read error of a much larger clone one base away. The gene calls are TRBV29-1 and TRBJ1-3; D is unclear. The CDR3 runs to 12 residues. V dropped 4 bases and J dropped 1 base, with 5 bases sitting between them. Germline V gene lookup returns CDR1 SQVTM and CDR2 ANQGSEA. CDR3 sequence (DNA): TGCAGCGTTGGGGGTTCTGGAAACACCATATATTTT. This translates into CSVGGSGNTIYF.

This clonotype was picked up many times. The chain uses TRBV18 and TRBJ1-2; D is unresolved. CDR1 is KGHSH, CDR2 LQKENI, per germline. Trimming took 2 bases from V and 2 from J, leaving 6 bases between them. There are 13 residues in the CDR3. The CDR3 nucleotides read TGTGCCAGCTCACCAAGTAAAAACTATGGCTACACCTTC. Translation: CASSPSKNYGYTF.